A selection of T cell receptor beta chains follows, all from one sample in a study of CD8 T cells in Susac syndrome. TCRdb redid the calling of the immunoSEQ multiplex PCR reads with MiXCR, one entry per CDR3 protein. Counted here are over 120,000 distinct CDR3 sequences, 95% occurring once; the ten biggest clones make up about 0.14%. Source material: CD4+ T cells from PBMCs. Source of these receptors: a human donor with Susac syndrome. Both conserved end residues are part of each CDR3. The D gene is left open where the match is weak. Size is stated for part of the rows, as once, few or many counts, or as a class when the clone is expanded.

len	v_gene	d_gene	j_gene	abundance	CDR3nt	CDR3aa
16	TRBV30	TRBD1	TRBJ2-3	NA	TGTGCCTGGAGTACCGGGACAGGGCACCCCACAGATACGCAGTATTTT	CAWSTGTGHPTDTQYF
16	TRBV29-1	TRBD2	TRBJ2-1	NA	TGCAGCGCCCCTAGTGGTTTAGCGGGCTTATTTAATGAGCAGTTCTTC	CSAPSGLAGLFNEQFF
16	TRBV9	TRBD2	TRBJ2-3	NA	TGTGCCAGCAGCGCTAGCGGGGGGGCGGTAGCAGATACGCAGTATTTT	CASSASGGAVADTQYF
10	TRBV5-1	NA	TRBJ2-7	NA	TGCGCCAGCAGCTTTTCCGGTGTGTACTTC	CASSFSGVYF
13	TRBV25-1	NA	TRBJ1-2	NA	TGTGCCAGCAGTGAATGGAAAGACTATGGCTACACCTTC	CASSEWKDYGYTF
10	TRBV29-1	NA	TRBJ1-2	NA	TGCAGCGTTTTGGGTAACGGCTACACCTTC	CSVLGNGYTF
16	TRBV12-3/TRBV12-4	TRBD1	TRBJ1-1	NA	TGTGCCAGCAGTTTTCGGGACAGGGGTCGCGGCACTGAAGCTTTCTTT	CASSFRDRGRGTEAFF
15	TRBV9	NA	TRBJ1-1	NA	TGTGCCAGCAGCGTAGTACCCCAGGGGCGGTCTGAAGCTTTCTTT	CASSVVPQGRSEAFF
14	TRBV4-1	NA	TRBJ1-5	NA	TGCGCCAGCAGCCAAGGATTCAGGGCTCAGCCCCAGCATTTT	CASSQGFRAQPQHF
13	TRBV30	NA	TRBJ2-5	NA	TGTGCCTGGAGTAGACGTACTAGAGAGACCCAGTACTTC	CAWSRRTRETQYF
16	TRBV15	TRBD1	TRBJ2-1	once	TGTGCCACCAGCAGCCCTAGGGGGACAGGGGACAATGAGCAGTTCTTC	CATSSPRGTGDNEQFF
14	TRBV13	NA	TRBJ2-7	NA	TGTGCCAGCAGCAAACCCCAGGGGCCCTACGAGCAGTACTTC	CASSKPQGPYEQYF
13	TRBV7-9	NA	TRBJ2-5	once	TGTGCCAGCAGCCGGGGGCCCGGAGAGACCCAGTACTTC	CASSRGPGETQYF
14	TRBV7-2	NA	TRBJ1-1	NA	TGTGCCAGCAGCTTGCGAGGGGGGATCACTGAAGCTTTCTTT	CASSLRGGITEAFF
13	TRBV28	TRBD2	TRBJ2-4	NA	TGTGCCAGCAGTTCCCCCGGGACTAGAGTTCAGTACTTC	CASSSPGTRVQYF